One and the same sample provided the 5 T cell receptor beta chains below, sequenced in a study of blood T cell repertoires in COVID-19. TCRdb's copy holds only in-frame clones and misses some; the assay was immunoSEQ multiplex PCR. Of around 120,000 clones detected, over 75% appear once; the ten largest clones hold roughly 8%. The material sequenced was peripheral blood. Receptors originate from a man aged 50 to 59 with acute or convalescent COVID-19.

V and J are TRBV11-2 and TRBJ1-2, with D unresolved. The germline CDR1 and CDR2 sequences are SGHAT and FQNNGV. The CDR3 spans 15 residues. V lost 2 bases, J lost 4 bases, and 14 bases lay in between. The CDR3 reads CASSLTEGRGYGYTF. Here the CDR3 DNA reads TGTGCCAGCAGCTTAACGGAGGGAAGAGGCTATGGCTACACCTTC.

This rearrangement joins TRBV9 to TRBJ2-7, with TRBD1 identical over 10 bases. CDR3 length equals 14 residues. V gave up 7 bases and J gave up 2 bases; unmatched junction bases: 6. The germline V gene has CDR1 SGDLS and CDR2 YYNGEE. Here the CDR3 reads CASPGQGETYEQYF. As DNA, the CDR3 is TGTGCCAGCCCAGGACAGGGGGAGACCTACGAGCAGTACTTC.

This chain connects TRBV14 to TRBJ2-7; D perhaps matches TRBD2 (6 bases). Trimming took 4 bases from V and 6 from J, leaving 19 bases between them. Germline V lookup: CDR1 SGHDN, CDR2 FVKESK. The CDR3 has 15 amino acids. CDR3 region: CASSRTILTRGEQYF. In DNA, the CDR3 is TGTGCCAGCAGCCGGACGATCTTAACGCGGGGCGAGCAGTACTTC.

The chain joins TRBV5-6 to TRBJ1-3; TRBD1 matches at 8 bases. Germline loops: CDR1 SGHDT, CDR2 YYEEEE. Trimming cost V 0 bases and J 7 bases; bases outside gene matches: 9. The CDR3 length is 16 residues. CDR3 loop: CASSLVDRGLRNTIYF. Written as DNA, the CDR3 is TGTGCCAGCAGCTTGGTTGACAGGGGATTGCGGAACACCATATATTTT.

The chain combines TRBV10-3 with TRBJ2-1; no clear D. CDR3 length: 11 amino acids. V lost 6 bases and J 8 bases, leaving 8 bases between the germline ends. CDR1 and CDR2 from the germline V gene are ENHRY and SYGVKD. The CDR3, as DNA: TGTGCCATCAGCGCTAAAGATGAGCAGTTCTTC. Residues: CAISAKDEQFF.